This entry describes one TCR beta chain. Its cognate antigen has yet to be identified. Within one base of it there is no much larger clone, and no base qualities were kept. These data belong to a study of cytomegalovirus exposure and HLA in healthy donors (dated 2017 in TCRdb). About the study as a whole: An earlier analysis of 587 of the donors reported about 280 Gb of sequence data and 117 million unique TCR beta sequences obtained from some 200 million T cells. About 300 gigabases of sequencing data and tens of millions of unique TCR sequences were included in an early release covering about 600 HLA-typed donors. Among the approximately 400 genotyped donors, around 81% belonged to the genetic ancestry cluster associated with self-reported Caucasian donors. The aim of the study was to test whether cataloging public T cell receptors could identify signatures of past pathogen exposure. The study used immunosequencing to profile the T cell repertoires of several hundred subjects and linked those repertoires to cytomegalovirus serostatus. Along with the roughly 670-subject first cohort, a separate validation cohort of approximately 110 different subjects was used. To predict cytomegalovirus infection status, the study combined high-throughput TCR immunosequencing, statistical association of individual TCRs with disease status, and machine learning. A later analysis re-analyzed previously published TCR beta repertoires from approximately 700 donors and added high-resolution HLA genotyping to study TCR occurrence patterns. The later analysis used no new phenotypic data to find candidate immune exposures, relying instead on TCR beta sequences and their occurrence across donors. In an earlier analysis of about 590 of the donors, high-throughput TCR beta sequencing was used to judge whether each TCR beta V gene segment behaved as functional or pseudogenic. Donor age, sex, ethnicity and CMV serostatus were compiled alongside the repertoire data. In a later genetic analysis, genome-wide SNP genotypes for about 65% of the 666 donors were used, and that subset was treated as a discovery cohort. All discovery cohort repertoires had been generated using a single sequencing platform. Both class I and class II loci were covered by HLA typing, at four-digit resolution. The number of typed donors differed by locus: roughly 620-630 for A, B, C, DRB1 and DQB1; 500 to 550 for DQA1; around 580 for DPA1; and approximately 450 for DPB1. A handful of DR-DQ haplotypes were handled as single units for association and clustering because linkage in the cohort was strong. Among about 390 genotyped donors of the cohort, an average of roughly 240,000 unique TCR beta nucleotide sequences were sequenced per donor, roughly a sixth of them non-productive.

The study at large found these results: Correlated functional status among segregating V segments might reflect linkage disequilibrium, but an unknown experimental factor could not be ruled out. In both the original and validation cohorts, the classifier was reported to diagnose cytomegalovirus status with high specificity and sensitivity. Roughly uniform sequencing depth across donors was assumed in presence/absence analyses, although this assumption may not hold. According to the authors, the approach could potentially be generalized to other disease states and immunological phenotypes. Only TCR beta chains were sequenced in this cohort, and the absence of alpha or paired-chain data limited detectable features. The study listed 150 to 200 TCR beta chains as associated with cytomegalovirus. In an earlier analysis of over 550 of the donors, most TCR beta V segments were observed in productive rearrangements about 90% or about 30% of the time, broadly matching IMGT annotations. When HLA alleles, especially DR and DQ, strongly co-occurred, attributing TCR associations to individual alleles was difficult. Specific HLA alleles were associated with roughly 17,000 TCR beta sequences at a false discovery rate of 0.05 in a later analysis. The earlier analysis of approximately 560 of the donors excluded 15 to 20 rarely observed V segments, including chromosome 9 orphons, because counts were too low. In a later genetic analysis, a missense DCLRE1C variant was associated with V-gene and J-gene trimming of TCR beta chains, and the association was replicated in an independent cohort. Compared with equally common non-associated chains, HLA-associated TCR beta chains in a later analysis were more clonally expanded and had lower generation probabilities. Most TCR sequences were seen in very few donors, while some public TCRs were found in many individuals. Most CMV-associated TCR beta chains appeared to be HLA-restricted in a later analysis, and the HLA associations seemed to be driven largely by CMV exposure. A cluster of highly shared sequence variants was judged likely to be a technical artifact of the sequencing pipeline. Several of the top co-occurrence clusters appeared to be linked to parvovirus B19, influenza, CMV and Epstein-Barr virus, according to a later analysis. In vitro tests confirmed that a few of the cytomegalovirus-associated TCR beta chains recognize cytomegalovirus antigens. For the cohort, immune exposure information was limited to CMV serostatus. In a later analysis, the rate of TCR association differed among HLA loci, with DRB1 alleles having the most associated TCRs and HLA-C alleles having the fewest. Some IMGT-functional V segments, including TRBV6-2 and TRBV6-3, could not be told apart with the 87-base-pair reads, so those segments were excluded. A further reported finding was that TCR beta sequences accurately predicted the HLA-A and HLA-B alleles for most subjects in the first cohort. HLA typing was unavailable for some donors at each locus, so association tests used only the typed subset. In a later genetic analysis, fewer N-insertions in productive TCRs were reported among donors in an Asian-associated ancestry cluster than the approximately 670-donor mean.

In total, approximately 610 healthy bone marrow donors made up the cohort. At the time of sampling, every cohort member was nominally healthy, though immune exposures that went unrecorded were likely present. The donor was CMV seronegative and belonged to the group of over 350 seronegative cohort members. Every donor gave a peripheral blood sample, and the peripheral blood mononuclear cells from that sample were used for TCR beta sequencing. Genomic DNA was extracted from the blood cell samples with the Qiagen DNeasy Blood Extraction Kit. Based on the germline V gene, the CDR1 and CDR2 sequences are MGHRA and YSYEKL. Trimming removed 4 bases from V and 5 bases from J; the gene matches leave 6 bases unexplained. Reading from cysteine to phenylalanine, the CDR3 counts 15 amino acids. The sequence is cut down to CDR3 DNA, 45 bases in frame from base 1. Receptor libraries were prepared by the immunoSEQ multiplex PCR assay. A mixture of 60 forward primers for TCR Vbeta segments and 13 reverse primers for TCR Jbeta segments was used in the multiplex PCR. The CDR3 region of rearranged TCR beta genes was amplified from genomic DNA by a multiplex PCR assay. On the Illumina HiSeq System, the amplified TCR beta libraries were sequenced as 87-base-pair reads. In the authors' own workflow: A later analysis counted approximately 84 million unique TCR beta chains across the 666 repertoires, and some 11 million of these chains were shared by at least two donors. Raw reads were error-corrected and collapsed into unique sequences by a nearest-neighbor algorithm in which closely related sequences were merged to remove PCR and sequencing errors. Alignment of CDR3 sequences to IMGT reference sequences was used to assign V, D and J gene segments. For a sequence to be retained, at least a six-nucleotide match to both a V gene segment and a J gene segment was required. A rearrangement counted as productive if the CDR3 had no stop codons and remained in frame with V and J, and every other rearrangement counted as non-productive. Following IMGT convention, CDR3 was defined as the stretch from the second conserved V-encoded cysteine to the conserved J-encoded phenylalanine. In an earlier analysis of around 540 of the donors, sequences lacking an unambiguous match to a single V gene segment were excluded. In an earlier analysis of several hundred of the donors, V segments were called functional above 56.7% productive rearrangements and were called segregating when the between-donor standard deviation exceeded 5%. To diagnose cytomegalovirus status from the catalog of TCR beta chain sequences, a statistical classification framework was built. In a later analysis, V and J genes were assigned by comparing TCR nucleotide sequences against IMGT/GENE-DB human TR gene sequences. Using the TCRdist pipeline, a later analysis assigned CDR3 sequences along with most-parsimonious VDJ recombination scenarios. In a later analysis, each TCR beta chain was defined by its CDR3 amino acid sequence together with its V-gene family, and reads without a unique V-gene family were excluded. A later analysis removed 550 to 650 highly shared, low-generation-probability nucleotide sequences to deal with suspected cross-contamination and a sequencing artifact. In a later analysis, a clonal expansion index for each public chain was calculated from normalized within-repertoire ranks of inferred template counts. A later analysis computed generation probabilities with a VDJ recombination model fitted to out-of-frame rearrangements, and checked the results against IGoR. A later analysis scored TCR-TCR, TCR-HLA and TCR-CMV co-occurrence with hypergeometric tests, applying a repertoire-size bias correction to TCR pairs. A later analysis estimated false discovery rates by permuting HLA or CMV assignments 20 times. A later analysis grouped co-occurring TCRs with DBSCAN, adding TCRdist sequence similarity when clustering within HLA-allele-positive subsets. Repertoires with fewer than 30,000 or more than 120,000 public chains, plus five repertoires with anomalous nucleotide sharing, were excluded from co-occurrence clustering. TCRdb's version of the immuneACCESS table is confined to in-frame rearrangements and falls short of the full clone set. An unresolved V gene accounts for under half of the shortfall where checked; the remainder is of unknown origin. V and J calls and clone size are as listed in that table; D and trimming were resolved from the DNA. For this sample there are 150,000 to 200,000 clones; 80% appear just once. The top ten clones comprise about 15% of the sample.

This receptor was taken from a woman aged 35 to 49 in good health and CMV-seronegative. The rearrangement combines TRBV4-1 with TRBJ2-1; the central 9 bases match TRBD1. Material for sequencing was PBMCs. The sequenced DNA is TGCGCCAGCAGCCCCGAAGGGACAGGGAACAATGAGCAGTTCTTC. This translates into CASSPEGTGNNEQFF.